The entry below describes one TCR beta chain. The entry originates in a study of blood T cell repertoires in COVID-19. Study background: Acute-phase and convalescent COVID-19 samples originated in the United States, Italy and Spain. Sample material is recorded as cDNA or gDNA derived from T cells, B-cell-depleted T cells, or PBMCs.

Profiled with immunoSEQ multiplex PCR; TCRdb holds only in-frame clones, not every one. Among roughly 250,000 clones listed, approximately 91% were seen once. The age range of participants was roughly 18 to 90 years, with residence in approximately 25 US areas. Categorization into cohorts depended on clinical history that participants reported. CDR3 length equals 13 residues. Trimming cost V 5 bases and J 5 bases, with 12 bases left between them. Germline values: CDR1 SEHNR, CDR2 FQNEAQ (reference sequence). Sequences were obtained from PBMCs or T cells enriched from blood (not recorded which). The chain combines TRBV7-9 with TRBJ1-1; possible D gene TRBD1, 6 bases. The receptor comes from a human donor in a cohort exposed to, infected with or recovered from COVID-19 (not recorded which). The donor label of this sample is uncertain. The CDR3, as DNA: TGTGCCAGCAGCCTTGCAGGGGTTACTGAAGCTTTCTTT. It translates to CASSLAGVTEAFF.